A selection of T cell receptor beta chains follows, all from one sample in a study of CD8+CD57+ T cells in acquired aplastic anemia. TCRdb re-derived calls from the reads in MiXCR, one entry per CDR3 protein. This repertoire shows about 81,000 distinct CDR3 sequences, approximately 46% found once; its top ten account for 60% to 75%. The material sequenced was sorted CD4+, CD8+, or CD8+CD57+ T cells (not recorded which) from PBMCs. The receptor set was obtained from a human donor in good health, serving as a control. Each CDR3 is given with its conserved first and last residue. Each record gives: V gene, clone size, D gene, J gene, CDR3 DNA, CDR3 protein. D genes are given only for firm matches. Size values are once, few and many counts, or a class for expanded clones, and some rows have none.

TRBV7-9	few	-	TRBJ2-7	TGTGCCAGCAGCTCCGACAGATTCGAGCAGTACTTC	CASSSDRFEQYF
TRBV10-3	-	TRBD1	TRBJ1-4	TGTGCCATCTCGGGGACAGGCGAACCCAATGAAAAACTGTTTTTT	CAISGTGEPNEKLFF
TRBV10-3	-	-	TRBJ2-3	TGTGCCATCAGTGTGGAGGGGTTCACAGATACGCAGTATTTT	CAISVEGFTDTQYF
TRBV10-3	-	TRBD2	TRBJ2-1	TGTGCCGCGGGCCAGACGGGACTAACCTACAATGAGCAGTTCTTC	CAAGQTGLTYNEQFF
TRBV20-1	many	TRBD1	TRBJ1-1	TGCAGTGCTAGAGATCAATCAGGGGGATCGTGGACTGAAGCTTTCTTT	CSARDQSGGSWTEAFF
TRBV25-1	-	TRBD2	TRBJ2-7	TGTGCCAGCAGTGATGCCCTAGCGGGAGCCGAGCAGTACTTC	CASSDALAGAEQYF
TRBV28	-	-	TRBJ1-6	TGTGCCAGCGGGGGGACGGCCCTGAATTCACCCCTCCACTTT	CASGGTALNSPLHF
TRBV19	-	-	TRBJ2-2	TGTGCCAGTAGTATACAGGGTGACACCGGGGAGCTGTTTTTT	CASSIQGDTGELFF
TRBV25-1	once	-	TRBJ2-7	TGTGCCAGCAGTGAATTCGGCTACGAGCAGTACTTC	CASSEFGYEQYF
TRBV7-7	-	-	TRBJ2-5	TGTGCTAGCAGCTTACGACAGAGCCAAGAGACCCAGTACTTC	CASSLRQSQETQYF
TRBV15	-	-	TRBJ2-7	TGTGCCACCAGCAGAGATCAACTTGATCCCTACGAGCAGTACTTC	CATSRDQLDPYEQYF
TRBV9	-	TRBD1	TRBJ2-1	TGTGCCAGCAGCCCGGGACAGGTCTTGAATGAGCAGTTCTTC	CASSPGQVLNEQFF
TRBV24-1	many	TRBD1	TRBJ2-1	TGTGCCACCAGTGACCCCACCTTGCCCGGGACAGCTAACAATGAGCAGTTCTTC	CATSDPTLPGTANNEQFF
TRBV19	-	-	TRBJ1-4	TGTGCCAGTAGTACCCAGGGTCCTTCGGAAAAACTGTTTTTT	CASSTQGPSEKLFF
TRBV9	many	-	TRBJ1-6	TGTGCCAGCAGCGCATCAGGGAATTCACCCCTCCACTTT	CASSASGNSPLHF
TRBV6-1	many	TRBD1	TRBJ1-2	TGTGCCAGCAGCCTCTCCTCCGGGACAGACTACACCTTC	CASSLSSGTDYTF
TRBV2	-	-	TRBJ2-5	TGTGCCAGCAGTGAGGGATCGGGTGTTAAAGAGACCCAGTACTTC	CASSEGSGVKETQYF
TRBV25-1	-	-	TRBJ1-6	TGTGCCAGCAGTGAATCGCCGGGGTCCGGTTCACCCCTCCACTTT	CASSESPGSGSPLHF
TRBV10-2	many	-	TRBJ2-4	TGCGCCAGCAGCGTCCTTGGACAGCAGATAGCCAAAAACATTCAGTACTTC	CASSVLGQQIAKNIQYF
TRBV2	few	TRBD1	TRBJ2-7	TGTGCCAGCAGTTCCCCTCCAACAGGGGGCTTGTACGAGCAGTACTTC	CASSSPPTGGLYEQYF
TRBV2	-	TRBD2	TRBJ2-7	TGTGCCAGCAGTTGGACTAGCGGGACCGAGCAGTACTTC	CASSWTSGTEQYF
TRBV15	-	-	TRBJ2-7	TGTGCCACCAGCAGAGATAGGGGTAGCTCCTACGAGCAGTACTTC	CATSRDRGSSYEQYF